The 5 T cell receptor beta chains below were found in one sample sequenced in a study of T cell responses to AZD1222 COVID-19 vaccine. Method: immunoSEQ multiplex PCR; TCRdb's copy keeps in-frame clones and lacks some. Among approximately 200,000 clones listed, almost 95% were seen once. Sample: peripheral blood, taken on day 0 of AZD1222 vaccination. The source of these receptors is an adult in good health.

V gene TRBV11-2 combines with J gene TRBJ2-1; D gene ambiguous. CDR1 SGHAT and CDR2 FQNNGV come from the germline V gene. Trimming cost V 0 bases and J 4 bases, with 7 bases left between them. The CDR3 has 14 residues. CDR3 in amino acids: CASSLEKGYNEQFF. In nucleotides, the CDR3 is TGTGCCAGCAGCTTAGAGAAAGGATACAATGAGCAGTTCTTC.

The CDR3 protein is CASSQGARANEQYF. Here the CDR3 DNA reads TGCGCCAGCAGCCAGGGGGCGAGGGCAAACGAGCAGTACTTC. The chain recombines TRBV5-1 with TRBJ2-7; TRBD1 agrees at 8 bases. The germline V gene has CDR1 SGHRS and CDR2 YFSETQ. This CDR3 has 14 residues. Trimming removed 4 bases from V and 5 bases from J; junction bases left unmatched: 8.

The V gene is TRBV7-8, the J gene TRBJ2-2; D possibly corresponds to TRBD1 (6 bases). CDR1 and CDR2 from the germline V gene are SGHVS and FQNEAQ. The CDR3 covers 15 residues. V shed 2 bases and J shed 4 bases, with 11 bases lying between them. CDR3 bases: TGTGCCAGCAGCTTATCAGGGGTAGGCACCGGGGAGCTGTTTTTT. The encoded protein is CASSLSGVGTGELFF.

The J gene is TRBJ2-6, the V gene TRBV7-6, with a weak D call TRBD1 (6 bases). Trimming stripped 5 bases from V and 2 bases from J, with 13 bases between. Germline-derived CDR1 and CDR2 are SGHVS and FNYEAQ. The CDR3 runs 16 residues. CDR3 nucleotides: TGTGCCAGCAGCCGCCCCGGGACAACTGGGGCCAACGTCCTGACTTTC. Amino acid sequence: CASSRPGTTGANVLTF.

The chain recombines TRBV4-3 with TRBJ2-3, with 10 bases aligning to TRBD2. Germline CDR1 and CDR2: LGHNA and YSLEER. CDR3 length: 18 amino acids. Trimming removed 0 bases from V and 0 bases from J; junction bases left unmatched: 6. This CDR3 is CASSQDPTSGTSTDTQYF. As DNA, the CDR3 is TGCGCCAGCAGCCAAGATCCAACTAGCGGGACTAGCACAGATACGCAGTATTTT.